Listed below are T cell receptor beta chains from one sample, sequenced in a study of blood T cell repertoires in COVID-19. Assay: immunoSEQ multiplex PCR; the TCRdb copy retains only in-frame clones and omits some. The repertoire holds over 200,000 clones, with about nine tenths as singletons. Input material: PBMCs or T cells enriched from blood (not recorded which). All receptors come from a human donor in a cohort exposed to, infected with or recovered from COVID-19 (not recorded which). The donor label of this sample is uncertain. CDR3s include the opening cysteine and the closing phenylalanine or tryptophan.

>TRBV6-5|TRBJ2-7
CASSYSQGTHEQYF
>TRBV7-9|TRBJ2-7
CASSERQGFYEQYF
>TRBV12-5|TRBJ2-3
CASGLYGDTQYF
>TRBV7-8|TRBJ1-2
CASSSGRSPNYGYTF
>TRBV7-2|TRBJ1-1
CASSLGEGYGIEAFF
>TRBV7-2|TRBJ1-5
CASAGTIQSNQPQHF
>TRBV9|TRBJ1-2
CASRDLEGTGRGYTF
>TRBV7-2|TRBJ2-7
CASSTVAGSYEQYF
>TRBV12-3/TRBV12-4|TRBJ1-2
CASSLDRGRGYTF
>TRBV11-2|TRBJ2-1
CASSLISRDYNEQFF
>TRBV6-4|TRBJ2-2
CASSDSPGLAGGQNTGELFF
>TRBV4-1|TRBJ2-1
CASSQRRVTSGGYNEQFF
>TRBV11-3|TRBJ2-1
CASSLGTSGSDEQFF
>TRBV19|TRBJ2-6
CASRPGLISGANVLTF
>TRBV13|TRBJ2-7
CASSLAGGYEQYF
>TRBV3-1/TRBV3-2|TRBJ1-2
CASSPDYGGGLSGYTF
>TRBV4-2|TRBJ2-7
CASSQTTSGASYEQYF
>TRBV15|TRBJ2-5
CATSRDREETQYF
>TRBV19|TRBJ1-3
CASSSSGPGTGNTIYF
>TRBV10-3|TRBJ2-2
CAITPSGGVNTGELFF
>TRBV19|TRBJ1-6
CATRQGLRSPLHF
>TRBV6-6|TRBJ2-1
CATSGTNLLVEQFF
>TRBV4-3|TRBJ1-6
CASSQDLGQGGSPLHF
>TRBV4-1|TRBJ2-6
CASNQPGSSGANVLTF
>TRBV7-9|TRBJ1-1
CASSLAVGEDRATEAFF
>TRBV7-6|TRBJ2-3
CASSLQGSDTQYF
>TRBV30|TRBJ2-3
CAWSVIGGATDTQYF
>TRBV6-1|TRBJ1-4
CASSRIPREKLFF
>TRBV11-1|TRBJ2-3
CASSSGTVGDTQYF
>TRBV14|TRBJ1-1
CASSQLSPGSYTEAFF
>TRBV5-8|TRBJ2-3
CASTPGLTDTQYF
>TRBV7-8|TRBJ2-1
CASSLRPMGGLSHEQFF
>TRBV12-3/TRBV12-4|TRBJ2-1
CASISGGDNEQFF
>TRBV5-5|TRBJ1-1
CASSLIGMNTEAFF
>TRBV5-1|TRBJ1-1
CASDDGLGAEAFF
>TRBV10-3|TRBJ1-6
CAISHEPGQANSPLHF
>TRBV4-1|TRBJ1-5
CASSQDGGSGQPQHF
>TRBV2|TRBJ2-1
CASSPDRLAREQFF
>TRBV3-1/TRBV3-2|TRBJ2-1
CASSQDRRGVYNEQFF
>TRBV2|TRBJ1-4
CASSEQTGLEKLFF
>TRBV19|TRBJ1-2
CASSIDGTGLTDYGYTF
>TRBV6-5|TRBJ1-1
CASSSGAGTEAFF
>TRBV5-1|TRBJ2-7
CASSLNRGLSEQYF
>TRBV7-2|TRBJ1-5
CASSSNRDQPQHF
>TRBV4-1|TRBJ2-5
CASSQDRWPADETQYF
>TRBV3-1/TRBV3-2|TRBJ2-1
CASSPLAGGRNEQFF
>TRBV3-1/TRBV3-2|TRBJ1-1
CASSQDRNTEAFF
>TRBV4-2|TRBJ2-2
CASSQGTGGPSNTGELFF
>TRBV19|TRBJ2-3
CASSIEDRATDTQYF
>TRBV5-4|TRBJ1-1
CASSLDWGGPTNTEAFF
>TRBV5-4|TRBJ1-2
CASSIRTGPYNYGYTF
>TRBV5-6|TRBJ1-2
CASSLAERRYGYTF
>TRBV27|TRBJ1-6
CASSLNNSPLHF
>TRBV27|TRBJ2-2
CASSLGQAAGELFF
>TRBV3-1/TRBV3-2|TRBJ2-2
CASSYGLAGGTNTGELFF
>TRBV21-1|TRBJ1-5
CASSKVGTARQPQHF
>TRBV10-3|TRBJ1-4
CAISEGTGGEKLFF